The rows below give T cell receptor beta chains drawn from one sample of a study of CD4 T cell repertoires in COVID-19. The method was immunoSEQ multiplex PCR; TCRdb's version includes in-frame clones alone and lacks a portion of them. Found here are fewer than 25,000 clones, about nine tenths of them singletons; the top ten hold about 0.5%. Sequencing was performed on central memory CD4+ T cells from blood, taken before the COVID-19 pandemic. These receptor sequences come from a human donor who had COVID-19. Each CDR3 is given with its conserved first and last residue. The D gene is left open where the match is weak.

-,TRBJ2-2,TRBV19,CASTTDGANTGELFF
TRBD2,TRBJ2-1,TRBV2,CASKPAGSYNEQFF
TRBD2,TRBJ2-3,TRBV5-1,CASSLNPSGSGTDTQYF
-,TRBJ1-5,TRBV2,CASSVADGPGQPQHF
TRBD1,TRBJ2-3,TRBV11-3,CASSLRQGSDTQYF
TRBD2,TRBJ2-5,TRBV15,CATSRPQRASGREETQYF
-,TRBJ1-1,TRBV7-3,CASSFKGGTEAFF
-,TRBJ2-7,TRBV19,CASSIPGASYEQYF
-,TRBJ2-5,TRBV6-5,CASSLTDGSRTQYF
-,TRBJ2-7,TRBV6-1,CASSEGGFSSYEQYF
-,TRBJ1-1,TRBV30,CAWNLQGNTEAFF
-,TRBJ1-3,TRBV11-2,CASSLRLLQAGNTIYF
-,TRBJ2-5,TRBV7-6,CASSAQGSLFQETQYF
-,TRBJ2-1,TRBV19,CASIRSPSAGLYNEQFF
-,TRBJ1-5,TRBV18,CASSPVRGGQPQHF
-,TRBJ1-4,TRBV30,CAWSVGGASEKLFF
-,TRBJ1-1,TRBV6-1,CASNPGMETEAFF
TRBD2,TRBJ2-3,TRBV4-2,CASSQDLQAGDFTDTQYF
-,TRBJ2-1,TRBV28,CATWARYNEQFF
TRBD1,TRBJ1-3,TRBV19,CASGRQGQTNTIYF
-,TRBJ1-5,TRBV4-2,CASSRKGGGEGQPQHF
TRBD2,TRBJ2-1,TRBV11-2,CASSFGSGGVLYNEQFF
TRBD1,TRBJ2-3,TRBV27,CASGTGGTDTQYF
TRBD1,TRBJ2-3,TRBV5-1,CASSLADRVGTDTQYF
TRBD1,TRBJ1-1,TRBV18,CASSSTGGPPMTNTEAFF
-,TRBJ2-2,TRBV2,CASSQWGGRTGELFF
TRBD1,TRBJ1-4,TRBV6-1,CASSAQQGTNEKLFF
-,TRBJ2-3,TRBV10-3,CAISEGGGVTDTQYF
-,TRBJ2-1,TRBV2,CASSEVSSNEQFF
TRBD1,TRBJ1-5,TRBV7-2,CASSGTGYSNQPQHF
TRBD2,TRBJ2-1,TRBV6-1,CASSETSGSYNEQFF
-,TRBJ2-5,TRBV11-2,CASSLGQAETQYF
-,TRBJ2-5,TRBV18,CASSPTNGGLGQETQYF
TRBD2,TRBJ2-1,TRBV27,CASSFLGSGNNEQFF
-,TRBJ1-3,TRBV6-5,CASSPDTRSGNTIYF
-,TRBJ1-4,TRBV7-2,CASSLGPGVNEKLFF
-,TRBJ1-1,TRBV20-1,CSGSTRDTAFF
TRBD2,TRBJ2-7,TRBV5-6,CASSKDSGSSYEQYF
-,TRBJ1-4,TRBV18,CASSLQGSTNEKLFF
TRBD1,TRBJ2-7,TRBV19,CASSLPGAGGEQYF
-,TRBJ1-4,TRBV7-2,CASSPNGRRGVEKLFF